Presented here are 20 T cell receptor beta chains from one specimen sequenced in a study of T cells in Graves' hyperthyroidism and ophthalmopathy. Amplified TCR beta CDR3 regions derived from RNA transcripts. With the HTBI primer set, the TCR CDR3 went through a first round of RT-PCR. MiXCR was run by TCRdb on the multiplex PCR reads, yielding one entry per CDR3 protein. Of about 570,000 distinct CDR3 sequences in the sample, just over 45% were seen once. Sample: peripheral blood or thyroid tissue (not recorded which). Source of these receptors: an adult woman with Graves' disease, either hyperthyroidism or ophthalmopathy (not recorded which).

In this sample, this clonotype turned up many times. A read error is possible here, since a much larger clone lies one base away. The chain links TRBV11-2 to TRBJ2-2; D might be TRBD2 (5 bases). The CDR3 totals 14 residues. From germline, CDR1 is SGHAT and CDR2 FQNNGV. The CDR3 DNA sequence: TGTGCCAGCACCGAAAGCGGATGGACCGGGGAGCTGCTTTTT. Residues: CASTESGWTGELLF.

With regard to this clonotype: With a much larger clone just one base away, this may be a read error. This sequence joins TRBV6-1 and TRBJ1-4; D is undetermined. CDR3 length: 16 amino acids. Germline CDR1 and CDR2: MNHNS and SASEGT. V gave up 5 bases and J gave up 1 base, with 14 bases separating them. CDR3 sequence reads: CASSYSGFGTNEKLFF. CDR3 DNA sequence: TGTGCCAGCAGTTACTCGGGGTTTGGAACTAATGAAAAACTGTTTTTT.

Many counts were recorded for this clonotype. This sequence joins TRBV7-2 and TRBJ2-7; D might be TRBD2 (5 bases). The CDR3 spans 15 residues. CDR1 SGHTA and CDR2 FQGNSA come from the germline V gene. Trimming left V 2 bases short and J 4 bases short, with 15 bases between. The CDR3 DNA is TGTGCCAGCAGCTTATCTGCACTAGAGGGTTACGAGCAGTACTTC. Amino acids: CASSLSALEGYEQYF. The full variable domain, in which reference TRBV7-2 and TRBJ2-7 provide the parts outside the CDR3, is GAGVSQSPSNKVTEKGKDVELRCDPISGHTALYWYRQSLGQGLEFLIYFQGNSAPDKSGLPSDRFSAERTGGSVSTLTIQRTQQEDSAVYLCASSLSALEGYEQYFGPGTRLTVT.

This clonotype was counted ten times or more. The rearrangement joins TRBV7-8 to TRBJ1-1, with 8 bases identical to TRBD1. In germline, CDR1 is SGHVS, CDR2 FQNEAQ. The CDR3 is made up of 18 amino acids. Trimming removed 1 base from V and 1 base from J; junction bases left unmatched: 11. In DNA form, the CDR3 reads TGTGCCAGCAGCTTAGATCGGGTTCTAGGACAGGGGAACACTGAAGCTTTCTTT. It specifies CASSLDRVLGQGNTEAFF.

There are a few counts of this clonotype. The chain couples TRBV7-8 to TRBJ2-7; weak D call: TRBD2 (5 bases). The V gene's germline CDR1 is SGHVS and CDR2 FQNEAQ. The V and J ends lost 6 bases and 7 bases respectively, with 16 bases between them. The CDR3 extends over 13 amino acids. In nucleotides, the CDR3 is TGTGCCAGCAGACAACTAAGCCCGGGGGAGCAGTACTTC. Residues: CASRQLSPGEQYF.

This clonotype was detected ten times or more. The chain combines TRBV7-8 with TRBJ2-7; the D gene is possibly TRBD2 (5 bases). The CDR3 consists of 13 residues. Germline V gene sequence: CDR1 SGHVS, CDR2 FQNEAQ. V was shortened by 4 bases and J by 4 bases, with 11 bases between the two germline ends. CDR3 residues: CASSSPGGYEQYF. The CDR3 DNA follows: TGTGCCAGCAGCTCCCCTGGAGGTTACGAGCAGTACTTC.

This clonotype was counted many times. The V call is TRBV7-6, the J call TRBJ2-7, with D possibly being TRBD1 (5 bases). This CDR3 is 15 amino acids long. Germline V lookup: CDR1 SGHVS, CDR2 FNYEAQ. V lost 5 bases and J lost 6, with 20 bases in between. CDR3 nucleotide sequence: TGTGCCAGCAGCCCCTGGACGGCAGGGCTTGGCGAGCAGTACTTC. Its protein is CASSPWTAGLGEQYF.

This clonotype showed up just once. This chain connects TRBV2 to TRBJ2-6; 7 bases are a match to TRBD1. The junction had 3 bases not matched to a gene; V was cut back by 9 bases and J by 4 bases. This CDR3 is built from 13 residues. Germline V gives CDR1 SNHLY, CDR2 FYNNEI. The CDR3 bases are TGTGCCAGACAGGGGACGGGGGCCAACGTCCTGACTTTC. Translating it yields CARQGTGANVLTF.

This clonotype showed up many times. The chain has TRBV10-3 and TRBJ1-5; 9 bases fit TRBD1. Trimming removed 10 bases from V and 7 bases from J; junction bases left unmatched: 8. Germline assignment: CDR1 ENHRY and CDR2 SYGVKD. The length of the CDR3 is 13 residues. CDR3 sequence: CATGGQGRQPQHF. CDR3 coding DNA: TGTGCCACCGGGGGACAGGGCCGACAGCCCCAGCATTTT.

The J gene is TRBJ2-5, the V gene TRBV7-9; unclear D gene. The CDR3 consists of 11 residues. With 6 bases removed from V and 7 bases from J, the gap between germline ends came to 9 bases. Germline-derived CDR1 and CDR2 are SEHNR and FQNEAQ (reference sequence). CDR3 sequence (DNA): TGTGCCAGCAGTGTTCTCGGGACCCAGTACTTC. This encodes CASSVLGTQYF.

This clonotype was found many times. The rearrangement uses TRBV20-1 and TRBJ1-1; D gene unclear. The germline gives CDR1 DFQATT, CDR2 SNEGSKA (reference sequence). This CDR3 is 11 amino acids long. The V gene lost 5 bases and the J gene lost 6 bases, with 10 bases spanning the gap. The CDR3: CSALRASEAFF. The DNA of the CDR3 is TGCAGTGCTCTGAGGGCGTCTGAAGCTTTCTTT.

In this sample, this clonotype turned up many times. The chain is built from TRBV20-1 and TRBJ2-2; 10 bases agree with TRBD2. The V gene end was trimmed by 2 bases and the J gene end by 5 bases; junction bases not matched to a gene: 5. This CDR3 is built from 15 residues. CDR1 is DFQATT and CDR2 is SNEGSKA in the germline V gene (reference sequence). The CDR3 sequence is CSARNPSGSTGELFF. Written as DNA, the CDR3 is TGCAGTGCTAGAAATCCTAGCGGGAGTACCGGGGAGCTGTTTTTT.

This clonotype was found once. It is likely a read error, because the conserved phenylalanine at the end of the CDR3 is missing. The DNA is omitted, as the CDR3 cannot be located on it reliably, and the CDR3 follows TCRdb's listing. The chain links TRBV11-2 to TRBJ2-2; the table's D call, TRBD2, has no DNA check behind it. The CDR3 length is 12 residues, termini included. Germline V gene sequence: CDR1 SGHAT, CDR2 FQNNGV. The CDR3: CASSLGRRELDV.

There are many counts of this clonotype. One end of the junction does not line up with germline, which may come from a read error. The rearrangement joins TRBV5-6 to TRBJ1-1; TRBD1 agrees at 9 bases. The CDR3 has 15 amino acids. CDR1 is SGHDT, CDR2 YYEEEE, per germline. DNA for the CDR3: TGTGCCAGCAGCGGAATGGACGTTTGGACAGGGGACTGGAGCTTT. It specifies CASSGMDVWTGDWSF.

This chain joins TRBV10-2 and TRBJ1-2; D not certain. With 3 bases removed from V and 7 bases from J, the gap between germline ends came to 15 bases. Germline CDR1 and CDR2: WSHSY and SAAADI. This CDR3 has 14 residues. Written as DNA, the CDR3 is TGCGCCAGCAGTGATAGGCCTAGCGGGAGTGGCTACACCTTC. Protein: CASSDRPSGSGYTF.

The sample holds a few counts of this clonotype. This chain joins TRBV28 and TRBJ1-1; D unresolved. V lost 2 bases, J lost 7 bases, and 8 bases lay in between. This CDR3 region has 12 residues. Germline V gene lookup returns CDR1 MDHEN and CDR2 SYDVKM. CDR3 coding DNA: TGTGCCAGCAGTTTAATAGGATATGAAGCTTTCTTT. Translated: CASSLIGYEAFF.

This clonotype was seen more than once but under ten times. The chain links TRBV19 to TRBJ1-1; 8 bases match TRBD1. V was pared by 4 bases and J by 6 bases, with 4 bases of the junction left unmatched. Germline V lookup: CDR1 LNHDA, CDR2 SQIVND (reference sequence). The CDR3 extends over 13 amino acids. DNA for the CDR3: TGTGCCAGTAGTAGGGACAGGCGGTCTGAAGCTTTCTTT. It yields the protein CASSRDRRSEAFF.

This CDR3 is CATSRDSAQPQHF. CDR3 DNA: TGTGCCACCAGCAGAGATTCTGCACAGCCCCAGCATTTT. V gene TRBV15 combines with J gene TRBJ1-5; no definite D call. This CDR3 region has 13 residues. CDR1 and CDR2 from the germline V gene are LNHNV and YYDKDF (reference sequence). The V gene lost 0 bases and the J gene lost 7 bases, with 7 bases spanning the gap.

This clonotype was found a few times. J is TRBJ2-7 and V is TRBV10-3; D not certain. Per the germline V gene, CDR1 is ENHRY and CDR2 is SYGVKD. V lost 1 base and J lost 5, with 6 bases in between. This CDR3 has 12 amino acids. Written as DNA, the CDR3 is TGTGCCATCAGTGAGTACGCACACGAGCAGTACTTC. Its translation is CAISEYAHEQYF.

The chain uses TRBV6-6 and TRBJ1-4; D unresolved. The CDR3 runs to 13 residues. The V end lost 5 bases, the J end lost 10 bases, and 14 bases lay between the germline ends. Germline lookup yields CDR1 MNHNY and CDR2 SVGAGI (reference sequence). The CDR3 DNA follows: TGTGCCAGCAGTGAAGGCGTAGGTGGAAAACTGTTTTTT. Translated, it gives CASSEGVGGKLFF.